Shown below are 25 T cell receptor beta chains from a single sample sequenced in a study of blood T cell repertoires in COVID-19. The method was immunoSEQ multiplex PCR; TCRdb's version includes in-frame clones alone and lacks a portion of them. The sample contains 200,000 to 250,000 clones, 85% to 90% of which appear only once. Sequenced input: peripheral blood. These receptors were obtained from a man at least 80 years old with acute or convalescent COVID-19.

V gene TRBV2 combines with J gene TRBJ2-7, with 8 bases identical to TRBD1. Germline CDR1 reads SNHLY; CDR2 reads FYNNEI. The V gene end was trimmed by 6 bases and the J gene end by 2 bases; junction bases not matched to a gene: 6. The CDR3 covers 14 residues. The CDR3 bases are TGTGCCAGCAGACAAGGGACAGGCACCTACGAGCAGTACTTC. Protein product: CASRQGTGTYEQYF.

This chain links TRBV3-1 (or the pseudogene TRBV3-2) with TRBJ1-4, with no clear D. Trimming left V 4 bases short and J 7 bases short, with 10 bases between. CDR3 length: 13 residues. Germline-derived CDR1 and CDR2 are LGHDT and YNNKEL (reference sequence). The chain's CDR3 is CASSLSDGEKLFF. The CDR3 nucleotides are TGTGCCAGCAGCCTCAGCGACGGTGAAAAACTGTTTTTT.

This chain connects TRBV14 to TRBJ1-1; D may be TRBD1 (5 bases). Between the trimmed V and J ends, which lost 1 base and 10 bases, there was a span of 13 bases. CDR1 is SGHDN, CDR2 FVKESK, per germline. This CDR3 comprises 13 residues. The chain's CDR3 is CASSQVTGRGAFF. DNA for the CDR3: TGTGCCAGCAGCCAAGTTACAGGACGCGGAGCTTTCTTT.

The chain employs TRBV18 and TRBJ2-7; 7 bases match TRBD2. V lost 4 bases and J lost 3; bases outside the gene matches: 9. The V gene's germline CDR1 is KGHSH and CDR2 LQKENI. The CDR3 extends over 15 amino acids. The CDR3 is CASSQTGTTIYEQYF. Here the CDR3 DNA reads TGTGCCAGCTCACAAACCGGGACTACAATCTACGAGCAGTACTTC.

The chain is built from TRBV4-2 and TRBJ2-3, with D possibly being TRBD2 (6 bases). The germline V gene encodes CDR1 LGHNA and CDR2 YNFKEQ. The CDR3 contains 16 residues. With 4 bases removed from V and 0 bases from J, the gap between germline ends came to 14 bases. CDR3 sequence: CASSRRLAASTDTQYF. For the CDR3, the DNA is TGTGCCAGCAGCCGCCGATTAGCGGCTAGCACAGATACGCAGTATTTT.

With regard to this clone: Compared with germline, one end of the junction differs, possibly owing to a read error. The CDR3 here is CASSHSTSFNEQFF. The CDR3 DNA reads as TGTGCCAGCAGTCACTCGACTAGTTTCAATGAGCAGTTCTTC. This chain joins TRBV6-6 and TRBJ2-1; tentatively, D is TRBD2 (6 bases). Per germline, CDR1 MNHNY and CDR2 SVGAGI (reference sequence). The CDR3 is made up of 14 amino acids.

This clone has a single count. V gene TRBV5-6 combines with J gene TRBJ1-3; the D gene is possibly TRBD1 (5 bases). Germline V gene lookup returns CDR1 SGHDT and CDR2 YYEEEE. The CDR3 extends over 15 amino acids. V shed 2 bases and J shed 0 bases, with 9 bases lying between them. CDR3 region: CASSFAGPSGNTIYF. Written as DNA, the CDR3 is TGTGCCAGCAGCTTCGCAGGGCCCTCTGGAAACACCATATATTTT.

V usage is TRBV3-1 (or the pseudogene TRBV3-2) and J usage is TRBJ2-5, with TRBD1 matching over 8 bases. This CDR3 has 14 residues. Germline lookup yields CDR1 LGHDT and CDR2 YNNKEL (reference sequence). V shed 4 bases, J shed 5 bases, and the junction held 6 bases outside the gene matches. CDR3 DNA sequence: TGTGCCAGCAGCCGAACCAGGGGGCGTGAGACCCAGTACTTC. Translation gives CASSRTRGRETQYF.

A few counts support this clone. The chain links TRBV5-4 to TRBJ2-3; 9 positions agree with TRBD1. The germline CDR1 and CDR2 sequences are SGHNT and YYREEE (reference sequence). J lost 4 bases, V lost 4 bases, and 4 bases had no gene match. CDR3 length: 14 amino acids. CDR3 protein: CASSTGGVADTQYF. The CDR3 region has the DNA TGTGCCAGCAGCACAGGGGGCGTCGCAGATACGCAGTATTTT.

The chain employs TRBV6-5 and TRBJ2-3; possible D gene TRBD2, 6 bases. The ends were cut back, 6 bases at V and 6 bases at J, with 19 bases in the middle. Germline V lookup: CDR1 MNHEY, CDR2 SVGAGI. The CDR3 spans 15 residues. In DNA form, the CDR3 reads TGTGCCAGCAGGCCGACGGGACTCACGGGCGATACGCAGTATTTT. It encodes CASRPTGLTGDTQYF.

With respect to this clone: The junction and the germline gene differ at one end; a read error may be behind it. This rearrangement joins TRBV5-3 to TRBJ2-7; 7 nucleotides align to TRBD2. TRBV5-3 is classed as an ORF, of uncertain function. This CDR3 has 13 residues. CDR3 loop: CARSTSLGGGYPF. For the CDR3, the DNA is TGTGCCAGAAGCACCTCCTTGGGCGGGGGATATCCCTTC.

V and J are TRBV5-1 and TRBJ1-1, with TRBD1 as a possible D gene (5 bases). The CDR3 is 17 amino acids. Germline V CDR1 and CDR2: SGHRS, YFSETQ. V was shortened by 4 bases and J by 0 bases, with 19 bases between the two germline ends. The CDR3 bases are TGCGCCAGCAGCCCATCCTTTGAGACAGTGATGAACACTGAAGCTTTCTTT. This translates into CASSPSFETVMNTEAFF.

The rearrangement uses TRBV9 and TRBJ1-3, with a tentative D call TRBD1 (6 bases). Germline values: CDR1 SGDLS, CDR2 YYNGEE. The length of the CDR3 is 13 residues. Trimming shortened V by 6 bases and J by 4 bases, and 11 bases separated the two germline ends. The CDR3 nucleotides read TGTGCCAGCAAGGACAGTTCCGGAAACACCATATATTTT. Its protein product is CASKDSSGNTIYF.

The V and J genes are TRBV2 and TRBJ1-5, with TRBD1 as a possible D gene (5 bases). V was shortened by 4 bases and J by 2 bases, with 12 bases between the two germline ends. From germline, CDR1 is SNHLY and CDR2 FYNNEI. The CDR3 has 15 amino acids. CDR3 protein: CASSAQGAGNQPQHF. The DNA of the CDR3 is TGTGCCAGCAGTGCCCAGGGTGCAGGCAATCAGCCCCAGCATTTT. Complete variable domain (other parts from reference TRBV2 and TRBJ1-5): EPEVTQTPSHQVTQMGQEVILRCVPISNHLYFYWYRQILGQKVEFLVSFYNNEISEKSEIFDDQFSVERPDGSNFTLKIRSTKLEDSAMYFCASSAQGAGNQPQHFGDGTRLSIL.

The rearrangement joins TRBV7-9 to TRBJ1-2, with D possibly matching TRBD1 (6 bases). V lost 5 bases, J lost 8 bases, and 24 bases lay in between. Germline CDR1 and CDR2: SEHNR and FQNEAQ (reference sequence). The CDR3 is 16 amino acids. CDR3 DNA sequence: TGTGCCAGCAGCCCCTCTCCGCTCCGGACAGAAACAGGCTACACCTTC. This codes for CASSPSPLRTETGYTF.

The V gene is TRBV11-1, the J gene TRBJ1-3; TRBD1 matches at 7 bases. The CDR3 is 13 residues long. Trimming cost V 4 bases and J 4 bases; bases outside gene matches: 1. The germline V gene has CDR1 SGHAT and CDR2 FQDESV (reference sequence). This chain's CDR3 is CASSSTGGNTIYF. DNA of the CDR3: TGTGCCAGCAGCTCGACAGGGGGAAACACCATATATTTT. The full variable domain, rest sourced from reference TRBV11-1 and TRBJ1-3, is EAEVAQSPRYKITEKSQAVAFWCDPISGHATLYWYRQILGQGPELLVQFQDESVVDDSQLPKDRFSAERLKGVDSTLKIQPAELGDSAMYLCASSSTGGNTIYFGEGSWLTVV.

The CDR3 bases are TGTGCCATCAGTAGCCCGGACAGGGGCCAGTACTTC. It codes for CAISSPDRGQYF. The V and J genes are TRBV10-3 and TRBJ2-5; 9 bases align to TRBD1. Germline CDR1 and CDR2: ENHRY and SYGVKD. This CDR3 has 12 amino acids. The J segment lost 10 bases and the V segment lost 5 bases, leaving 5 bases of the junction unmatched.

The chain carries TRBV27 and TRBJ2-3, with 13 bases matching TRBD2. This CDR3 is built from 17 residues. Trimming cost V 3 bases and J 1 base; bases outside gene matches: 4. The V gene's germline CDR1 is MNHEY and CDR2 SMNVEV (reference sequence). The chain's CDR3 is CASSFGLAGAGTDTQYF. Here the CDR3 DNA reads TGTGCCAGCAGTTTCGGACTAGCGGGAGCCGGCACAGATACGCAGTATTTT.

Concerning this clone: Within the sample, other DNA sequences also encode this same CDR3. This chain links TRBV6-5 with TRBJ1-2; D gene uncertain. Germline lookup yields CDR1 MNHEY and CDR2 SVGAGI. This CDR3 has 12 amino acids. V was pared by 6 bases and J by 2 bases, with 7 bases between. The CDR3 bases are TGTGCCAGCAGACGACAAAACTATGGCTACACCTTC. Its protein product is CASRRQNYGYTF.

The CDR3 loop is CASSSQGNTIYF. The CDR3 DNA reads as TGTGCCAGCAGTTCCCAGGGAAACACCATATATTTT. This chain joins TRBV25-1 and TRBJ1-3; D is uncertain. CDR1 is MGHDK, CDR2 SYGVNS, per germline. There are 12 residues in the CDR3. Trimming stripped 5 bases from V and 4 bases from J, with 6 bases between.

With respect to this clone: The sample has other DNA sequences that encode this CDR3 too. The chain couples TRBV7-3 to TRBJ2-3, with 7 bases identical to TRBD2. The CDR3 extends over 15 amino acids. V was pared by 0 bases and J by 1 base, with 1 base of the junction left unmatched. CDR1 SGHTA and CDR2 FQGTGA come from the germline V gene. DNA of the CDR3: TGTGCCAGCAGCTTAACGGGGGGGGGCACAGATACGCAGTATTTT. Translating gives CASSLTGGGTDTQYF.

This clone appeared a single time. The chain recombines TRBV7-2 with TRBJ2-1; 10 nucleotides line up with TRBD2. Germline V gene data show CDR1 as SGHTA and CDR2 as FQGNSA. The CDR3 contains 17 residues. V lost 2 bases and J lost 3; bases outside the gene matches: 7. CDR3 region: CASSLNSGGLNYNEQFF. Written as DNA, the CDR3 is TGTGCCAGCAGCTTAAATAGCGGGGGGCTCAACTACAATGAGCAGTTCTTC. Drawing the rest from reference TRBV7-2 and TRBJ2-1, the complete variable domain is GAGVSQSPSNKVTEKGKDVELRCDPISGHTALYWYRQSLGQGLEFLIYFQGNSAPDKSGLPSDRFSAERTGGSVSTLTIQRTQQEDSAVYLCASSLNSGGLNYNEQFFGPGTRLTVL.

About this clone itself: Other nucleotide sequences from this sample produce the same CDR3. This rearrangement joins TRBV7-2 to TRBJ1-5, with D uncertain. The ends were cut back, 0 bases at V and 4 bases at J, with 16 bases in the middle. This CDR3 region has 17 residues. The germline V gene encodes CDR1 SGHTA and CDR2 FQGNSA. Here the CDR3 DNA reads TGTGCCAGCAGCTTAGCTTTAGGCGGAGCGGGAAATCAGCCCCAGCATTTT. It translates to CASSLALGGAGNQPQHF. Based on the CDR3 plus reference TRBV7-2 and TRBJ1-5, the full variable domain is GAGVSQSPSNKVTEKGKDVELRCDPISGHTALYWYRQSLGQGLEFLIYFQGNSAPDKSGLPSDRFSAERTGGSVSTLTIQRTQQEDSAVYLCASSLALGGAGNQPQHFGDGTRLSIL.

CDR3 nucleotide sequence: TGTGCCAGCAGTTCAACAGGGAAAGAGACCCAGTACTTC. Translating gives CASSSTGKETQYF. J is TRBJ2-5 and V is TRBV28, with D possibly TRBD1 on 6 matching bases. V lost 4 bases, J lost 3 bases, and 9 bases lay in between. This CDR3 is 13 amino acids long. Germline CDR1 and CDR2: MDHEN and SYDVKM.

The chain has TRBV6-6 and TRBJ2-3, with no clear D. The CDR3 length is 12 residues. Germline CDR1 MNHNY, CDR2 SVGAGI (reference sequence). The V end was cut by 6 bases, the J end by 0 bases, with 4 bases between. The CDR3 reads CASSSSTDTQYF. The CDR3 bases are TGTGCCAGCAGCTCGAGCACAGATACGCAGTATTTT.